A selection of T cell receptor beta chains follows, all from one sample in a study of molecular identifiers for immune sequencing clone quantification. Each CDR3 protein gets one entry after TCRdb re-called the PCR reads with MiXCR. The table lists around 460,000 distinct CDR3 sequences, under 30% of them singletons, with 0.7% to 0.9% in the top ten. What was sequenced was naive CD8+ T cells from blood, with Jurkat cell RNA spiked in. Receptors were obtained from a human donor in good health. Some libraries in this study had Jurkat cell RNA spiked in. Both conserved end residues are part of each CDR3. The D gene is left open where the match is weak. Size is omitted from some rows. Given values are once, few, many or a class for expanded clones.

j_call	clone_size	d_call	v_call	cdr3_length	cdr3_nt	cdr3_aa
TRBJ2-6	few	-	TRBV7-9	18	TGTGCCAGCAGCTCTCCTACAGGGCTACTCTCTGGGGCCAACGTCCTGACTTTC	CASSSPTGLLSGANVLTF
TRBJ1-1	-	-	TRBV6-6	12	TGTGCCAGCGGTTGGGGATCCACTGAAGCTTTCTTT	CASGWGSTEAFF
TRBJ2-7	many	-	TRBV7-9	14	TGTGCCAGCAGCTTAGCAGGGGTAGGTGACGAGCAGTACTTC	CASSLAGVGDEQYF
TRBJ2-2	-	-	TRBV6-5	14	TGTGCCAGCAGTTACCACGGACAGACCGGGGAGCTGTTTTTT	CASSYHGQTGELFF
TRBJ2-3	many	-	TRBV7-9	15	TGTGCCAGCAGCTTGAAATCAACTAGCACAGATACGCAGTATTTT	CASSLKSTSTDTQYF
TRBJ1-1	many	TRBD1	TRBV29-1	14	TGCAGCGGAGGGGACAGGGTTATCTCCGCTGAAGCTTTCTTT	CSGGDRVISAEAFF
TRBJ2-1	-	TRBD1	TRBV7-6	17	TGTGCCAGCAGCTTAGTACATCGGGCAGGGGGTTACAATGAGCAGTTCTTC	CASSLVHRAGGYNEQFF
TRBJ1-1	-	TRBD1	TRBV20-1	15	TGCAGTGCTAGAGACAGGGACAGGGCTAGCACTGAAGCTTTCTTT	CSARDRDRASTEAFF
TRBJ2-2	few	-	TRBV9	14	TGTGCCAGCAGCGTTGAGTTGGGATCCGGGGAGCTGTTTTTT	CASSVELGSGELFF
TRBJ2-1	few	TRBD2	TRBV19	15	TGTGCCAGTAGTAAAACTAGCGGGGGCTACAATGAGCAGTTCTTC	CASSKTSGGYNEQFF
TRBJ2-7	-	-	TRBV7-7	14	TGTGCTAGCAGCTTAGTTCCAGGGGCCGGGGAGCAGTACTTC	CASSLVPGAGEQYF
TRBJ1-1	many	-	TRBV7-6	13	TGTGCCAGCAGCCCCGGTTGGGGGACTGAAGCTTTCTTT	CASSPGWGTEAFF
TRBJ1-4	once	TRBD1	TRBV29-1	15	TGCAGCGTTGAAGTGGCAACAGGGGTGTATGAAAAACCATTTTTT	CSVEVATGVYEKPFF
TRBJ2-7	-	-	TRBV14	21	TGTGCCAGCAGCCAAGAGGGCGTTGGGGCCACTTGGGGTACCCGGCCCTACGAGCAGTACTTC	CASSQEGVGATWGTRPYEQYF
TRBJ1-1	many	-	TRBV5-6	12	TGTGCCAGCAGCAGCGGAGCGGTTGAAGCTTTCTTT	CASSSGAVEAFF
TRBJ2-1	few	-	TRBV5-6	13	TGTGCCAGCAGCACACACTTAGCGGATTGGCAGTTCTTC	CASSTHLADWQFF
TRBJ2-3	many	-	TRBV20-1	17	TGCAGTGCTAGAGACTGGCGGAGGGTAGAGGAGACGGATACGCAGTATTTT	CSARDWRRVEETDTQYF
TRBJ2-7	few	TRBD1	TRBV9	14	TGTGCCAGCAGCGAGGGACAGGGTCAGGACGAGCAGTACTTC	CASSEGQGQDEQYF
TRBJ2-2	-	-	TRBV19	15	TGTGTCAGTAGTATAGAGCCTTCCTATACCGGGGAGCTGTTTTTT	CVSSIEPSYTGELFF
TRBJ2-3	-	TRBD2	TRBV13	14	TGTGCCAGCAGCTCGGGACTAGAACCAGATACGCAGTATTTT	CASSSGLEPDTQYF
TRBJ1-2	-	TRBD1	TRBV5-5	15	TGTGCCAGCAGCTATAATGGACAGGGAGCCTATGGCTACACCTTC	CASSYNGQGAYGYTF
TRBJ2-1	many	-	TRBV9	12	TGTGCCAGCAGCGTAGGGTACAATGAGCAGTTCTTC	CASSVGYNEQFF
TRBJ2-3	many	-	TRBV4-3	15	TGCGCCAGCAGCCAAGGAGACAGGAGCACAGATACGCAGTATTTT	CASSQGDRSTDTQYF
TRBJ1-4	-	-	TRBV16	14	TGTGCCAGCAGGAGCCCTGAACTTAATGAAAAACTGTTTTTT	CASRSPELNEKLFF
TRBJ2-7	-	TRBD1	TRBV6-6	14	TGTGCCAGCAGCGTCACAGGGGACCAATACGAGCAGTACTTC	CASSVTGDQYEQYF
TRBJ2-1	-	-	TRBV12-3/TRBV12-4	13	TGTGCCAGCAGTTTCGGGGGGCTTGATGAGCAGTTCTTC	CASSFGGLDEQFF
TRBJ2-7	-	-	TRBV20-1	13	TGCAGTGCTAGGGACTTAAAGGCCTACGAGCAGTACTTC	CSARDLKAYEQYF
TRBJ2-7	many	-	TRBV2	13	TGTGCCAGCAGTGAGTCTGTCCCCTACGAGCAGTACTTC	CASSESVPYEQYF
TRBJ2-3	-	TRBD1	TRBV6-1	14	TGTGCCAGCAGTACGGGACAGGGTGAAGATACGCAGTATTTT	CASSTGQGEDTQYF
TRBJ2-1	-	-	TRBV24-1	13	TGTGCCACCGCGGAACTCACCTACAATGAGCAGTTCTTC	CATAELTYNEQFF
TRBJ2-5	many	TRBD1	TRBV20-1	16	TGCAGTGCCACGACGGGCGCAGGGGGCTACGAAGAGACCCAGTACTTC	CSATTGAGGYEETQYF
TRBJ2-3	-	-	TRBV20-1	15	TGCAGTGCTACGGACATAGAGTCTAGCACAGATACGCAGTATTTT	CSATDIESSTDTQYF
TRBJ1-1	many	-	TRBV20-1	12	TGCAGTGCTAGAGATATCGGCACTGAAGCTTTCTTT	CSARDIGTEAFF
TRBJ1-5	many	TRBD1	TRBV5-1	15	TGCGCCAGCAGCGCCACAGGGGTTAGCAATCAGCCCCAGCATTTT	CASSATGVSNQPQHF
TRBJ1-5	few	-	TRBV6-5	15	TGTGCCAGCAGACCGACGGGGTATAGCAATCGGCCCCAGCATTTT	CASRPTGYSNRPQHF
TRBJ2-1	-	-	TRBV2	19	TGTGCCAGCAGTGGGGGGGCAGACCCCAGTATTCGATCCTACAATGAGCAGTTCTTC	CASSGGADPSIRSYNEQFF
TRBJ2-6	many	-	TRBV14	18	TGTGCCAGCAGCCCCGCCCAAGGATCGCCCTCTGGGGCCAACGTCCTGACTTTC	CASSPAQGSPSGANVLTF
TRBJ1-1	-	-	TRBV27	15	TGTGCCAGCAGTTTAGGGGTCGGGGGTAACGCTGAAGCTTTCTTT	CASSLGVGGNAEAFF
TRBJ2-7	-	-	TRBV4-3	16	TGCGCCAGCAGCCAAGCTGCCAGGGGAGGCTCCTACGAGCAGTACTTC	CASSQAARGGSYEQYF
TRBJ2-3	once	-	TRBV9	14	TGTGCCAGCAGCGTGCCGGGGGTCACAGATACGCAGTATTTT	CASSVPGVTDTQYF
TRBJ2-2	few	-	TRBV20-1	15	TGCAGTGCTAGAGATCAGGGCTCGGGCACCGGGGAGCTGTTTTTT	CSARDQGSGTGELFF
TRBJ1-1	-	-	TRBV13	14	TGTGCCAGCAGCTTTCGGGGCGTCGACACTGAAGCTTTCTTT	CASSFRGVDTEAFF
TRBJ2-7	-	-	TRBV15	15	TGTGCCACCAGGAAAGACAGGTCGCACGCCTACGAGCAGTACTTC	CATRKDRSHAYEQYF
TRBJ2-7	once	-	TRBV2	17	TGTGCCAGCAGTGCGTGGGTACATAAACCGGGGCACTACGAGCAGTACTTC	CASSAWVHKPGHYEQYF
TRBJ2-7	many	TRBD2	TRBV5-5	13	TGTGCCAGCAGCAACGGGACTACCTACGAGCAGTACTTC	CASSNGTTYEQYF
TRBJ2-1	few	-	TRBV19	15	TGTGCCAGTAGTATGGCTAGTCACTCCTACAATGAGCAGTTCTTC	CASSMASHSYNEQFF
TRBJ2-3	many	-	TRBV4-1	13	TGCGCCAGCAGCCTTTGGGTCGCAGATACGCAGTATTTT	CASSLWVADTQYF
TRBJ2-1	-	-	TRBV7-2	15	TGTGCCAGCAGCTTATTCCGGGCTAGCTTCGATGAGCAGTTCTTC	CASSLFRASFDEQFF
TRBJ1-1	many	-	TRBV13	14	TGTGCCAGCAGCGCCGAAATGGGGGCCGGGGAAGCTTTCTTT	CASSAEMGAGEAFF
TRBJ1-5	once	-	TRBV30	13	TGTGCCTTAGGTGGTATAGGCAATCAGCCCCCGCATTTT	CALGGIGNQPPHF
TRBJ2-7	many	-	TRBV20-1	16	TGCAGTGCTAGTAAGGGGGGCGGGCCCCCCTACTACGAGCAGTACTTC	CSASKGGGPPYYEQYF
TRBJ2-3	-	-	TRBV29-1	13	TGCAGCGTGCGGACCCGTGGCACAGATACGCAGTATTTT	CSVRTRGTDTQYF
TRBJ2-3	many	TRBD2	TRBV7-9	14	TGTGCCAGCAGCTTGGGCGGGGGAGAAGATACGCAGTATTTT	CASSLGGGEDTQYF
TRBJ2-5	-	TRBD1	TRBV20-1	15	TGCAGTGCTAGTAAATACGGGACAGGGTTGGAGACCCAGTACTTC	CSASKYGTGLETQYF
TRBJ1-1	few	TRBD1	TRBV9	15	TGTGCCAGCAGCTCTCGACAGGGGGCCGGGACTGAAGCTTTCTTT	CASSSRQGAGTEAFF
TRBJ2-7	-	TRBD2	TRBV7-6	16	TGTGCCAGCAGCCCCGGGACTAGCGGGAGTGGCTACGAGCAGTACTTC	CASSPGTSGSGYEQYF
TRBJ2-5	-	-	TRBV2	12	TGTGCCAGCTCGTATAGCGATGAGACCCAGTACTTC	CASSYSDETQYF
TRBJ2-3	few	-	TRBV2	13	TGTGCCAGAGAGAGGGAACTGGGAGATACGCAGTATTTT	CARERELGDTQYF
TRBJ2-2	-	-	TRBV7-2	14	TGTGCCAGCAGCTTAGAGCCGAACACCGGGGAGCTGTTTTTT	CASSLEPNTGELFF
TRBJ2-7	few	TRBD2	TRBV18	14	TGTGCCAGCTCACCAGGGACTAGCGGGTCCGAGCAGTACTTC	CASSPGTSGSEQYF